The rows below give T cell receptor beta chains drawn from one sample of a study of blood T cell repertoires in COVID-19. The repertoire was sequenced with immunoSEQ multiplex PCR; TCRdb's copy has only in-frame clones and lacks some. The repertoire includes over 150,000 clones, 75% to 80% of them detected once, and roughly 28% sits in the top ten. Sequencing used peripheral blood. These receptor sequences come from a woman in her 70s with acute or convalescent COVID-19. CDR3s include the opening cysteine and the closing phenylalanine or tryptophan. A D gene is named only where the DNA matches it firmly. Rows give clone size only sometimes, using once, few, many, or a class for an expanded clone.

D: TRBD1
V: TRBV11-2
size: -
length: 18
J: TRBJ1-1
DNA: TGTGCCAGCAGCTTAGAAACTCGGACAGGGGGCAGGAGCACTGAAGCTTTCTTT
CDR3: CASSLETRTGGRSTEAFF

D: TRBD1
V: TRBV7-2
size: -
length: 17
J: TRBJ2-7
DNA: TGTGCCAGCAGCTTAGCGCTCTCAGGACAGGGAAGGTTCGAGCAGTACTTC
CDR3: CASSLALSGQGRFEQYF

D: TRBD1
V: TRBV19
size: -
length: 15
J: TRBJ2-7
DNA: TGTGCCAGTAGTTTGAACAGGGGCGTACTCTACGAGCAGTACTTC
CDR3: CASSLNRGVLYEQYF

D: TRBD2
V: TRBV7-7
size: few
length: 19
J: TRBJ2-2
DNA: TGTGCCAGCAGCCGAGGACTAGCGGGGAGCCTAGGTGTCACCGGGGAGCTGTTTTTT
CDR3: CASSRGLAGSLGVTGELFF

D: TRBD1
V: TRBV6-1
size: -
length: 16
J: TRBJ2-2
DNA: TGTGCCAGCAGTGGACAGGGGGCTGCGAACACCGGGGAGCTGTTTTTT
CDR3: CASSGQGAANTGELFF

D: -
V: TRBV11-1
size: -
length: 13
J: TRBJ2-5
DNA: TGTGCCAGCAGCGAGGGAGTGGTTGAGACCCAGTACTTC
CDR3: CASSEGVVETQYF

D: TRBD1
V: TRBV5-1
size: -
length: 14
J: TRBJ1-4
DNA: TGCGCCAGCAGCCCCGGGACAGTTAATGAAAAACTGTTTTTT
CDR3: CASSPGTVNEKLFF

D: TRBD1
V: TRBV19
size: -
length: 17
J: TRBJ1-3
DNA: TGTGCCAGTAGTATCCGCCGAGGGACAGGATATGGAAACACCATATATTTT
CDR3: CASSIRRGTGYGNTIYF

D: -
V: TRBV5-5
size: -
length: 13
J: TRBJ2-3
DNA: TGTGCCAGCAGCTTGGACAGGGAAGATACGCAGTATTTT
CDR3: CASSLDREDTQYF

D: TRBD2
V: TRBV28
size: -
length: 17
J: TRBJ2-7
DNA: TGTGCCAGCAGTTTTTGGCCTAGCGGGACGAGGTCCTACGAGCAGTACTTC
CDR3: CASSFWPSGTRSYEQYF

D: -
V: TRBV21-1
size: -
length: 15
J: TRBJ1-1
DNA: TGTGCCAGCAGCAAATGGGCAGGGAAGAACACTGAAGCTTTCTTT
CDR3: CASSKWAGKNTEAFF

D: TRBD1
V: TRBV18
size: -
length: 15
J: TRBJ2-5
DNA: TGTGCCAGCTCACTCAGCCCGGGACAGCAAGAGACCCAGTACTTC
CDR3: CASSLSPGQQETQYF

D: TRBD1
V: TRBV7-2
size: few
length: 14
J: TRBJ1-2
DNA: TGTGCCAGCAGCTCAAGGACAGGGATGACTGGCTACACCTTC
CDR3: CASSSRTGMTGYTF

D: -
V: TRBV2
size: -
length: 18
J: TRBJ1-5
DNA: TGTGCCAGCAGCCCCATCCTTGGCAGGGAAGGGTCCCAGCAGCCCCAGCATTTT
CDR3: CASSPILGREGSQQPQHF

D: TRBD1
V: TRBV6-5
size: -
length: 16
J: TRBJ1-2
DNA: TGTGCCAGCAGTTACTCGCCGACGGGACAGAACTATGGCTACACCTTC
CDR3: CASSYSPTGQNYGYTF

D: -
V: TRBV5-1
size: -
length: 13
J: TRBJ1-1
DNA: TGCGCCAGCAGCTTGGGAGTTGACACTGAAGCTTTCTTT
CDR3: CASSLGVDTEAFF

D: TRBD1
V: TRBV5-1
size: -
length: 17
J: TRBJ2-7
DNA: TGCGCCAGCAGCTTGGGGACAGGGTCGCCGGGCTCCTACGAGCAGTACTTC
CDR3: CASSLGTGSPGSYEQYF

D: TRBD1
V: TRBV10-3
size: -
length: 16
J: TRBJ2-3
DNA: TGTGCCATCAGTGAAAGGGACAGGGGTGGATCAGATACGCAGTATTTT
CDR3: CAISERDRGGSDTQYF

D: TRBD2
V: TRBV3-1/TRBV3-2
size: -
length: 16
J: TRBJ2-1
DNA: TGTGCCAGCAGCCAAATTCCTAGCGGGAGTGCGGCTGAGCAGTTCTTC
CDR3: CASSQIPSGSAAEQFF

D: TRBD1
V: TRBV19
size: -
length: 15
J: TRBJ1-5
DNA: TGTGCCAGTAGTAACCCGGGACAGGGGATTCAGCCCCAGCATTTT
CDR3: CASSNPGQGIQPQHF

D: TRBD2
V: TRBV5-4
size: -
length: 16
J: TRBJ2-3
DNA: TGTGCCAGCAGCTTGGTCGGGACTACCTTCACAGATACGCAGTATTTT
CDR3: CASSLVGTTFTDTQYF

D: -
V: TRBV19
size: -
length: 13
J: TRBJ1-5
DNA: TGTGCCAGTAGTACCACTAAAAATCAGCCCCAGCATTTT
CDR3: CASSTTKNQPQHF

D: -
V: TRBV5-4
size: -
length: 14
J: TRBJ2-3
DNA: TGTGCCAGCAGCTTGGTCGGTAGCACAGATACGCAGTATTTT
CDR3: CASSLVGSTDTQYF

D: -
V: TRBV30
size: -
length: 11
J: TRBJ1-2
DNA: TGTGCCTGGAGCACAGGCTATGGCTACACCTTC
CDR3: CAWSTGYGYTF

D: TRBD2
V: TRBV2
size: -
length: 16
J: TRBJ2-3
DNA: TGTGCCAGCAGTTCGTCGGCTAGCGGGAGGTTAGATACGCAGTATTTT
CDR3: CASSSSASGRLDTQYF

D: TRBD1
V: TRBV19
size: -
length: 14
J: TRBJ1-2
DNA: TGTGCCAGCTGTCAGGGGGCCGTGAACTATGGCTACACCTTC
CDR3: CASCQGAVNYGYTF

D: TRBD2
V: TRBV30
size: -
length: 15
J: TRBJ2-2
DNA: TGTGCCTGGAGTGCCCTAGCGGGAATCACCGGGGAGCTGTTTTTT
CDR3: CAWSALAGITGELFF

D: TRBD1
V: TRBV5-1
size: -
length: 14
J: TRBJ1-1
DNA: TGCGCCAGCAGCTTGGACAGGGGAGACACTGAAGCTTTCTTT
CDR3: CASSLDRGDTEAFF

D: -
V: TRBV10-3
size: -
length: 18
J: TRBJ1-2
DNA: TGTGCCATCAGCCCCGTGGGGGACATCCAAGGATCTAACTATGGCTACACCTTC
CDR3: CAISPVGDIQGSNYGYTF

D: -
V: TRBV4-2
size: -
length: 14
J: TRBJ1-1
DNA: TGTGCCAGCAGCCAAGAAACAGGGAATGGTGAAGCTTTCTTT
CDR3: CASSQETGNGEAFF

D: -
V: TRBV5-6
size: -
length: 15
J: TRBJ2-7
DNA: TGTGCCAGCAGCGCCCCGAACGGGTTCTCCTACGAGCAGTACTTC
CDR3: CASSAPNGFSYEQYF

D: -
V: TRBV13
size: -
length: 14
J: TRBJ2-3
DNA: TGTGCCAGCAGCTTAAATATAGGGGGAGATACGCAGTATTTT
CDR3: CASSLNIGGDTQYF

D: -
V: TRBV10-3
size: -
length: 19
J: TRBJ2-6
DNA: TGTGCCATCAGTGAGAACACTAGTGGGGGCCTCTCTGGGGCCAACGTCCTGACTTTC
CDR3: CAISENTSGGLSGANVLTF

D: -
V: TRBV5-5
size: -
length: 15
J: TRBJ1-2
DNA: TGTGCCAGCAGCTTGGGGCTCGGGAGAGTTGATGGCTACACCTTC
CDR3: CASSLGLGRVDGYTF

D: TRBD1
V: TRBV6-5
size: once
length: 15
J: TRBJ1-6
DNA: TGTGCCAGCAGCACCGACAGGGGGTACGGGTCACCCCTCCACTTT
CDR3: CASSTDRGYGSPLHF

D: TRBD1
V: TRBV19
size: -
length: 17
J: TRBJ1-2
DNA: TGTGCCAGTAGTATTTCCCGATCAGGGGGCGTTTCAAATGGCTACACCTTC
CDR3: CASSISRSGGVSNGYTF

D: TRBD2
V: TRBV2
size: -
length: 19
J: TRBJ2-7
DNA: TGTGCCAGCACTTTGGGGACTAGCGGGATCGGTTGGTCACCCTACGAGCAGTACTTC
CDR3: CASTLGTSGIGWSPYEQYF

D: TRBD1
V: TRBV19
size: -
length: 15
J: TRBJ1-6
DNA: TGTGCCAGTAGTACCACGACAGGGGGAAGATCACCCCTCCACTTT
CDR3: CASSTTTGGRSPLHF

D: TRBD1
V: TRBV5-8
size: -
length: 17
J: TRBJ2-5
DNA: TGTGCCAGCAGCGCCTTTTTCGGGACAGGGGGTAAAGAGACCCAGTACTTC
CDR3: CASSAFFGTGGKETQYF

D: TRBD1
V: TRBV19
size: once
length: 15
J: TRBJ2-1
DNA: TGTGCCAGTAGTACGGGACAGCCTATCTACAATGAGCAGTTCTTC
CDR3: CASSTGQPIYNEQFF

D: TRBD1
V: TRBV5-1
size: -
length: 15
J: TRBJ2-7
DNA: TGCGCCAGCAGCTGGCGAGGGACAGGTACGGCCGAGCAGTACTTC
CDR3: CASSWRGTGTAEQYF

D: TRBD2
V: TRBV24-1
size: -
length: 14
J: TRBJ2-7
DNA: TGTGCCACCAGCCCGGGACTAGGCTCCTACGAGCAGTACTTC
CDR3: CATSPGLGSYEQYF

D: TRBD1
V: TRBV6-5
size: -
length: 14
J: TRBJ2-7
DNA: TGTGCCAGCAGCCGCGACAGGGGGCTGGGGGAGCAGTACTTC
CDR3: CASSRDRGLGEQYF

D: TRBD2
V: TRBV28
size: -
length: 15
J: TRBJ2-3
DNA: TGTGCCAGCCAACCCGGAGTAGCGGGAACTGATACGCAGTATTTT
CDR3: CASQPGVAGTDTQYF

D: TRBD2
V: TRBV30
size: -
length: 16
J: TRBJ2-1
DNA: TGTGCCTGGAGTGTCCCGACTAGCGGGTCCTACAATGAGCAGTTCTTC
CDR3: CAWSVPTSGSYNEQFF

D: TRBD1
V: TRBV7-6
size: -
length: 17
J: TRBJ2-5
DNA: TGTGCCAGCAGCTTAGGCGGGGGACAGGGAGGATGGGAGACCCAGTACTTC
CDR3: CASSLGGGQGGWETQYF

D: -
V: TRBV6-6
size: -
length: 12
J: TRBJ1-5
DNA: TGTGCCAGCAGTTCCTTTTCGCAGCCCCAGCATTTT
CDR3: CASSSFSQPQHF

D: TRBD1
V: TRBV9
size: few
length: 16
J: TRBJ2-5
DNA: TGTGCCAGCAGCGTAGCCCAGGGACAGGGAGGAGAGACCCAGTACTTC
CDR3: CASSVAQGQGGETQYF

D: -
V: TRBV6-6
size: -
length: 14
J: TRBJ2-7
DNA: TGTGCCAGCAGTTACGTCCTAGAAACCCACGAGCAGTACTTC
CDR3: CASSYVLETHEQYF

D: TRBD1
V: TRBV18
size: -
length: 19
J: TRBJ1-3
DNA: TGTGCCAGCTCACCCCCGGGACAGCCGAACCTCAGCTCTGGAAACACCATATATTTT
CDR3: CASSPPGQPNLSSGNTIYF

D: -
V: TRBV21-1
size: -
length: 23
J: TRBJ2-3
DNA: TGTGCCAGCAGCAAAGTAAAGAAAAGGGGCCGAGGACCACAAGTCGCGTGCACAGATACGCAGTATTTT
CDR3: CASSKVKKRGRGPQVACTDTQYF

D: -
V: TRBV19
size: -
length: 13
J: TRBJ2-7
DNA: TGTGCCAGTAGTAGCAGGGGTGCACACGAGCAGTACTTC
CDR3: CASSSRGAHEQYF

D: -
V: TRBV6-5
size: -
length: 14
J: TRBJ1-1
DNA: TGTGCCAGCATAGTTTCCTCCTGGAACACTGAAGCTTTCTTT
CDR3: CASIVSSWNTEAFF